These 17 T cell receptor delta chains were all obtained from the same sample, sequenced in a study of gamma-delta T cells after stem cell transplantation. TCRdb re-analyzed the RT-PCR reads via CATT. The table lists almost 850 delta-chain clones, over 1.1% of them singletons, with 65% to 80% in the top ten. Source material: gamma-delta T cells. These receptors all come from a human donor. It is not recorded whose cells these are; they may come from a transplant donor.

This clone was picked up a small number of times. TCRdb's protein, taken from a much larger clone, differs from this DNA's translation at residue 3, likely owing to a read error; the protein displayed comes from the DNA. This chain uses TRDV2 with TRDJ1; tentatively, D is TRDD3 (6 bases). The CDR3 spans 17 residues. Germline-derived CDR1 and CDR2 are GEAIGNYY and EKD. For the CDR3, the DNA is TGTGCCTATGACACCGTCGTTAGGGGATCCAGCACCGATAAACTCATCTTT. This encodes CAYDTVVRGSSTDKLIF.

A word on this clone: This sequence is one base from a far larger clone and is likely a read error. The J gene is TRDJ1, the V gene TRDV2; TRDD3 aligns across 7 bases. This CDR3 has 16 residues. Germline V lookup: CDR1 GEAIGNYY, CDR2 EKD. CDR3 sequence reads: CARDTVGGRPTDKLIF. The CDR3 region has the DNA TGTGCCCGTGACACCGTTGGGGGACGTCCTACCGATAAACTCATCTTT.

This clone was detected ten times or more. This chain's CDR3 is CACDTVSLGDTTHTDKLIF. As DNA, the CDR3 is TGTGCCTGTGACACCGTTAGCCTGGGGGATACGACCCACACCGATAAACTCATCTTT. The chain has TRDV2 and TRDJ1, with 12 bases aligning to TRDD3. This CDR3 is built from 19 residues. The J segment lost 0 bases and the V segment lost 0 bases, leaving 10 bases of the junction unmatched. Germline-derived CDR1 and CDR2 are GEAIGNYY and EKD.

By share of the sample, this clone is medium-sized (0.01 to 0.1%). This sequence is one base from a far larger clone and is likely a read error. This chain links TRDV2 with TRDJ1; TRDD3 aligns across 9 bases. Per the germline V gene, CDR1 is GEAIGNYY and CDR2 is EKD. The CDR3 runs to 19 residues. The CDR3 sequence is CACGTVSLGDREDTDKLIF. The CDR3 DNA sequence: TGTGCCTGTGGCACCGTTAGCCTGGGGGATCGGGAGGACACCGATAAACTCATCTTT.

There are a few counts of this clone. The protein that TCRdb holds for this DNA derives from a much larger clone and differs from the translated DNA at residue 17, which likely indicates a read error; the protein shown here is translated from the DNA. The chain carries TRDV2 and TRDJ1; 13 nucleotides line up with TRDD3. Germline V lookup: CDR1 GEAIGNYY, CDR2 EKD. The CDR3 runs to 19 residues. Written as DNA, the CDR3 is TGTGCCTGTGACCTACTGGGGGATACGCGGGGGAGGAAAACCGATAAACCCATCTTT. Protein sequence: CACDLLGDTRGRKTDKPIF.

A note on this clone: The protein in TCRdb stems from a much larger clone and differs at residue 9 from this DNA's translation, likely a read error; here the protein is translated from the DNA. CDR3 region: CACDTLGDGPDKLIF. As DNA, the CDR3 is TGTGCCTGTGACACTCTGGGGGATGGGCCCGATAAACTCATCTTT. V and J are TRDV2 and TRDJ1; 9 bases are a match to TRDD3. Per the germline V gene, CDR1 is GEAIGNYY and CDR2 is EKD. After removal of 1 base from V and 3 bases from J, the junction contained 5 bases not matched to a gene. This CDR3 region has 15 residues.

Relative to its sample, this clone is large. Other DNA sequences in this specimen translate into the identical CDR3. The genes are TRDV2 and TRDJ1, with 8 bases that match TRDD3. Germline V CDR1 and CDR2: GEAIGNYY, EKD. V lost 3 bases to trimming and J lost 0 bases; unmatched junction nucleotides: 14. The CDR3 is 18 residues long. DNA of the CDR3: TGTGCCTGTGACCCCGTTACTGGGGGTCTGGAGTACACCGATAAACTCATCTTT. This gives the protein CACDPVTGGLEYTDKLIF.

On this clone: This DNA's translation and the protein TCRdb lists, from a much larger clone, do not match at residue 6, likely due to a read error; the protein shown is translated from the DNA. J is TRDJ1 and V is TRDV2; tentatively, D is TRDD3 (6 bases). Trimming left V 0 bases short and J 1 base short, with 17 bases between. This CDR3 region has 17 residues. Germline lookup yields CDR1 GEAIGNYY and CDR2 EKD. The CDR3 spells CACDTAVRGSSTDKLIF. The CDR3 DNA follows: TGTGCCTGTGACACCGCCGTTAGGGGATCCAGCACCGATAAACTCATCTTT.

By sample share, this clone is medium-sized (0.01 to 0.1%). With only one base between it and a far larger clone, this is likely a read error. The rearrangement uses TRDV1 and TRDJ1, with 9 bases that match TRDD3. The junction had 30 bases not matched to a gene; V was cut back by 4 bases and J by 0 bases. Germline loops: CDR1 TSWWSYY, CDR2 QGS. The CDR3 is 24 amino acids. CDR3 loop: CALGGDGLPLIWGMLGPYTDKLIF. CDR3 sequence (DNA): TGTGCTCTTGGGGGAGACGGCCTCCCTCTGATCTGGGGGATGCTTGGGCCTTACACCGATAAACTCATCTTT.

This clone qualifies as medium-sized. A far larger clone is off by one base, so a read error is likely. The chain uses TRDV2 and TRDJ1, with TRDD3 matching over 8 bases. Per germline, CDR1 GEAIGNYY and CDR2 EKD. The CDR3 totals 14 residues. The CDR3 loop reads CACDPWGNTDKLTF. The CDR3 region has the DNA TGTGCCTGTGACCCCTGGGGGAACACCGATAAACTCACCTTT.

This clone is medium-sized by share. A far bigger clonotype differs at one base, so this is likely a read error. This rearrangement joins TRDV2 to TRDJ1; the match to TRDD3 covers 11 bases. CDR1 and CDR2 (germline): GEAIGNYY, EKD. V lost 3 bases to trimming and J lost 0 bases; unmatched junction nucleotides: 8. The CDR3 consists of 17 residues. This chain's CDR3 is CACDPVGDTAHTDKLIF. The CDR3 DNA reads as TGTGCCTGTGACCCCGTGGGGGATACGGCCCACACCGATAAACTCATCTTT.

This clone showed up just a few times. Only one base separates this from a far larger clonotype, so it likely reflects a read error. The same CDR3 also results from other DNA sequences found in this sample. The chain joins TRDV2 to TRDJ1; TRDD3 matches 13 bases. The CDR3 runs 20 residues. J was trimmed by 0 bases and V by 7 bases; bases with no gene match: 19. Per the germline V gene, CDR1 is GEAIGNYY and CDR2 is EKD. The CDR3 bases are TGTGCCTGCGACGCCGTACTGGGGGATACGCAAAATCACCACACCGATAAACTCATCTTT. Its translation is CACDAVLGDTQNHHTDKLIF.

Only a few counts were recorded for this clone. With a far larger clone one base away, a read error is the likely cause. Other DNA sequences in the same sample also yield this CDR3. CDR3 sequence (DNA): TGTGCCTGTGACACCGTCGTTAGGGGATCCAGCACCGACAAACTCATCTTT. This encodes CACDTVVRGSSTDKLIF. The rearrangement links TRDV2 to TRDJ1; tentative D call: TRDD3 (6 bases). CDR3 length: 17 amino acids. Germline V gene data show CDR1 as GEAIGNYY and CDR2 as EKD.

This clone ranks as medium-sized. The chain is built from TRDV3 and TRDJ3; TRDD3 matches at 11 bases. Trimming cost V 3 bases and J 0 bases; bases outside gene matches: 13. The germline V gene encodes CDR1 TVYSNPD and CDR2 GDNSRS (reference sequence). The CDR3 extends over 20 amino acids. In DNA form, the CDR3 reads TGTGCCTTCACTTCTTGCTGGGGGATACCCGGCTCCTGGGACACCCGACAGATGTTTTTC. Its protein product is CAFTSCWGIPGSWDTRQMFF.

In its sample, this clone was seen a few times. The protein recorded in TCRdb matches a much larger clone and deviates from this DNA's translation at residue 3, suggesting a read error; the protein here is obtained by translating the DNA. The chain joins TRDV2 to TRDJ1; 7 bases are shared with TRDD3. The germline CDR1 and CDR2 sequences are GEAIGNYY and EKD. There are 19 residues in the CDR3. The CDR3 nucleotides read TGTGCCCGTGACACCGTACTGGGGACCCCGGGGGTGTACACCGATAAACTCATCTTT. Translation gives CARDTVLGTPGVYTDKLIF.

Note on this clone: The protein held in TCRdb is that of a much larger clone and does not match this DNA's translation at residue 8, likely because of a read error; the protein shown is translated from the DNA. V usage is TRDV2 and J usage is TRDJ3; a weak D match, TRDD3 (6 bases). Germline-derived CDR1 and CDR2 are GEAIGNYY and EKD. Trimming shortened V by 0 bases and J by 0 bases, and 11 bases separated the two germline ends. The CDR3 sequence is 18 residues long. The CDR3 loop reads CACDTAGISSWDTRQMFF. The CDR3 DNA reads as TGTGCCTGTGACACCGCTGGGATAAGCTCCTGGGACACCCGACAGATGTTTTTC.

In its sample, this clone was seen a few times. The protein recorded in TCRdb matches a much larger clone and deviates from this DNA's translation at residue 10, suggesting a read error; the protein here is obtained by translating the DNA. V is TRDV2 and J is TRDJ3; TRDD3 aligns across 9 bases. Trimming at V came to 1 base and at J to 0 bases, leaving 6 bases not matched to a gene. Germline V gene sequence: CDR1 GEAIGNYY, CDR2 EKD. The CDR3 spans 19 residues. This CDR3 is CACDTVLGDHSWDTRQMFF. CDR3 DNA sequence: TGTGCCTGTGACACGGTACTGGGGGACCACTCCTGGGACACCCGACAGATGTTTTTC.